This T cell receptor beta chain was observed in a study of blood T cell repertoires in COVID-19. Looking at the study overall: The study drew acute and convalescent COVID-19 samples from the United States, Italy and Spain.

Seattle's cohort entered during active infection and was followed longitudinally. The table came from immunoSEQ multiplex PCR; TCRdb's copy has only in-frame clones and leaves some out. Here the sample spans roughly 290,000 clones, 80% to 95% being singletons. The CDR3 contains 16 residues. From germline, CDR1 is MDHEN and CDR2 SYDVKM. Deletions cut 3 bases from V and 5 bases from J, with 17 bases between. The chain combines TRBV28 with TRBJ2-1, with a weak D call TRBD2 (5 bases). The material sequenced was peripheral blood. This receptor was identified in a woman in her 30s with COVID-19, enrolled during active disease. In DNA, the CDR3 is TGTGCCAGCAGTTTTGATGACGCAGGACTCCACAATGAGCAGTTCTTC. Encoded protein: CASSFDDAGLHNEQFF.